The source of this TCR beta chain is a study of human T cells and chemical hapten exposure. Study-level background: Readings were taken at 6 days from patch tests that had applied 0.01% DPC to the upper back. Study-wide results and caveats: TCRs above 1 in 1000 frequency stayed constant with DPC sensitization.

From germline, CDR1 is MDHEN and CDR2 SYDVKM. CDR3 length: 15 amino acids. About this clonotype: Antigen unknown. An end of the junction does not agree with germline; a read error may underlie this.

In the original workflow: Sampled TCR counts reached a median of around 94,000 per sample, with values ranging from roughly 20,000 to 750,000. TCRdb re-called the RACE reads through MiXCR, storing one row per CDR3 protein. These V and J calls are TCRdb output, not the study's own analysis. The data show around 110,000 distinct CDR3 sequences, 9% to 13% seen once. Described time point: patch test 1, 2 weeks after DPC sensitization. Noted treatment: therapeutic diphenylcyclopropenone sensitization with weekly scalp DPC. Total RNA extraction was carried out from unfractionated whole blood. The V gene is TRBV28, the J gene TRBJ1-1, with D uncertain. This specimen consisted of whole blood, obtained in connection with sensitization to the hapten diphenylcyclopropenone (DPC). The receptor was derived from a woman aged 45-65 years with alopecia areata. Some clones in this sample may be carry-over from other donors' samples. Here the CDR3 reads CVSSYSHGRGTEAFF. The CDR3 DNA is TGTGTCAGCAGTTACTCACACGGGAGAGGCACTGAAGCTTTCTTT.